These 18 T cell receptor beta chains were all obtained from the same sample, sequenced in a study of beta chain features in type 1 diabetes (dated by TCRdb to between 2017 and 2018). These TCRs are of unknown antigen specificity. Libraries were built with the immunoSEQ multiplex PCR assay. The High Capacity cDNA Reverse Transcription Kit was used to reverse transcribe all of the isolated RNA, meaning that expressed TCRB transcripts were what got sequenced. Not all clones reach the TCRdb copy of this immuneACCESS table, which keeps in-frame sequences only. Checked studies attribute under half of the gap to unresolved V genes and leave the rest unexplained. The sample contains about 340,000 clones, 13% of them found a single time. Of the sample, about 0.016% is held by the ten largest clones. On the study overall, not on this receptor specifically: Type 1 diabetes patients showed a moderate but significant shortening of TCRB CDR3 length in all four CD4+ subsets.

Source material: naive CD4+ T cells from blood. Read against the paper, the sample's cell subset or site label means: true naive CD4+ T cells. The receptors come from a woman in her late teens or twenties with type 1 diabetes.

This clone was observed a handful of times. The J gene is TRBJ2-1, the V gene TRBV9, with 14 positions matching TRBD2. Germline CDR1 SGDLS, CDR2 YYNGEE. The CDR3 spans 20 residues. V shed 3 bases, J shed 9 bases, and the junction held 20 bases outside the gene matches. DNA for the CDR3: TGTGCCAGCAGCGCCCGGGACAAAAGGACTAGCGGGAGGTCGGGGGCTGAGCAGTTCTTC. As protein: CASSARDKRTSGRSGAEQFF.

This clone was recorded a few times. The chain uses TRBV7-9 and TRBJ2-7, with D perhaps matching TRBD2 (5 bases). Germline V gives CDR1 SEHNR, CDR2 FQNEAQ (reference sequence). The V and J ends lost 5 bases and 3 bases respectively, with 17 bases between them. CDR3 length: 15 amino acids. The CDR3 nucleotides are TGTGCCAGCAGCCCTTTGACGGGATCCTTCTACGAGCAGTACGTC. The encoded protein is CASSPLTGSFYEQYV.

The chain joins TRBV29-1 to TRBJ2-5; weak D call: TRBD2 (6 bases). V lost 7 bases, J lost 5 bases, and 17 bases lay in between. The germline V gene encodes CDR1 SQVTM and CDR2 ANQGSEA. CDR3 size: 13 residues. For the CDR3, the DNA is TGCAGCGCCCGGAGGGCTGGGATGGAGACCCAGTACTTC. Protein product: CSARRAGMETQYF.

The rearrangement uses TRBV11-2 and TRBJ2-7; TRBD2 agrees at 9 bases. V gave up 3 bases and J gave up 4 bases; unmatched junction bases: 7. The germline gives CDR1 SGHAT, CDR2 FQNNGV. CDR3 length: 15 amino acids. The CDR3 sequence is CASSFFSGSSYEQYF. For the CDR3, the DNA is TGTGCCAGCAGCTTTTTTAGCGGGAGTAGTTACGAGCAGTACTTC. Variable domain in full (rest from reference TRBV11-2 and TRBJ2-7): EAGVAQSPRYKIIEKRQSVAFWCNPISGHATLYWYQQILGQGPKLLIQFQNNGVVDDSQLPKDRFSAERLKGVDSTLKIQPAKLEDSAVYLCASSFFSGSSYEQYFGPGTRLTVT.

The chain uses TRBV9 and TRBJ1-2; 7 nucleotides line up with TRBD1. The CDR3 covers 14 residues. V gave up 3 bases and J gave up 4 bases; unmatched junction bases: 6. CDR1 SGDLS and CDR2 YYNGEE come from the germline V gene. DNA of the CDR3: TGTGCCAGCAGCGAGGAACAGGGGCGCTATGGCTACACCTTC. This gives the protein CASSEEQGRYGYTF.

This clone showed up just a few times. The chain is built from TRBV25-1 and TRBJ1-4, with TRBD1 matching 9 bases. The CDR3 has 14 residues. V lost 1 base and J lost 8; bases outside the gene matches: 2. Germline CDR1 reads MGHDK; CDR2 reads SYGVNS. CDR3 DNA sequence: TGTGCCAGCAGTGAATGGGACAGGGCCGAAAAACTGTTTTTT. Translated: CASSEWDRAEKLFF.

This clone turned up a few times. The gene calls are TRBV11-3 and TRBJ2-5; TRBD1 agrees at 7 bases. After removal of 4 bases from V and 2 bases from J, the junction contained 1 base not matched to a gene. CDR1 and CDR2 (germline): SGHNT, YENEEA. The CDR3 spans 13 residues. The CDR3 sequence is CASSSGQQETQYF. The CDR3 DNA follows: TGTGCCAGCAGCTCGGGACAGCAAGAGACCCAGTACTTC.

Turning to this clone: Other DNA sequences in this sample translate to the same CDR3. V gene TRBV18 combines with J gene TRBJ2-5, with a possible D match to TRBD1 (6 bases). The CDR3 length is 14 residues. Germline CDR1 and CDR2: KGHSH and LQKENI. Trimming cost V 3 bases and J 2 bases, with 10 bases left between them. CDR3 region: CASSPDRGQETQYF. CDR3 bases: TGTGCCAGCTCACCGGATAGGGGGCAAGAGACCCAGTACTTC.

This rearrangement joins TRBV2 to TRBJ2-1; D unclear. V shed 5 bases and J shed 9 bases, with 20 bases lying between them. In germline, CDR1 is SNHLY, CDR2 FYNNEI. This CDR3 has 15 amino acids. The chain's CDR3 is CASSRQDPVLGEQFF. CDR3 coding DNA: TGTGCCAGCAGTCGACAAGACCCAGTCCTCGGTGAGCAGTTCTTC.

In its sample, this clone was seen a few times. The chain carries TRBV5-1 and TRBJ2-7, with D perhaps matching TRBD2 (5 bases). V was pared by 2 bases and J by 5 bases, with 17 bases between. The germline V gene has CDR1 SGHRS and CDR2 YFSETQ. CDR3 length: 15 residues. CDR3 sequence reads: CASSFGETRADEQYV. As DNA, the CDR3 is TGCGCCAGCAGCTTCGGGGAAACTAGGGCAGACGAGCAGTACGTC.

This clone has only a few counts. This chain uses TRBV7-9 with TRBJ2-1, with D possibly being TRBD2 (5 bases). V lost 5 bases, J lost 9 bases, and 32 bases lay in between. The V gene's germline CDR1 is SEHNR and CDR2 FQNEAQ (reference sequence). This CDR3 spans 19 amino acids. The CDR3 loop is CASSPSFRGLPYLKSEQFF. CDR3 bases: TGTGCCAGCAGCCCCTCCTTTAGAGGACTCCCCTATTTGAAGAGTGAGCAGTTCTTC.

V and J are TRBV28 and TRBJ2-2; D gene ambiguous. V lost 4 bases and J 4 bases, leaving 7 bases between the germline ends. Germline lookup yields CDR1 MDHEN and CDR2 SYDVKM. This CDR3 is 13 amino acids long. CDR3 amino acids: CASSSATTGELFF. The CDR3 DNA reads TGTGCCAGCAGTTCAGCGACCACCGGGGAGCTGTTTTTT. The full variable domain, completed using reference TRBV28 and TRBJ2-2, is DVKVTQSSRYLVKRTGEKVFLECVQDMDHENMFWYRQDPGLGLRLIYFSYDVKMKEKGDIPEGYSVSREKKERFSLILESASTNQTSMYLCASSSATTGELFFGEGSRLTVL.

This clone was observed a few times. This rearrangement joins TRBV28 to TRBJ1-2; D might be TRBD1 (6 bases). The V gene lost 6 bases and the J gene lost 7 bases, with 15 bases spanning the gap. There are 13 residues in the CDR3. Per germline, CDR1 MDHEN and CDR2 SYDVKM. CDR3 residues: CASSIPQGIGYTF. The CDR3 DNA is TGTGCCAGCAGCATACCACAGGGTATTGGCTACACCTTC.

The chain has TRBV18 and TRBJ2-1; 9 bases are a match to TRBD2. The CDR3 has 17 amino acids. V lost 4 bases and J lost 8; bases outside the gene matches: 15. Germline V CDR1 and CDR2: KGHSH, LQKENI. CDR3 nucleotide sequence: TGTGCCAGCTCACGCCGGGCTAGCGGGACCTCATCGGATGAGCAGTTCTTC. Protein product: CASSRRASGTSSDEQFF.

In its sample, this clone was seen a few times. CDR3 protein: CASSRDRFLQYF. The DNA of the CDR3 is TGTGCCAGCAGTCGGGACAGATTCCTTCAGTACTTC. This chain links TRBV28 with TRBJ2-7, with 7 bases identical to TRBD1. This CDR3 is built from 12 residues. Germline V lookup: CDR1 MDHEN, CDR2 SYDVKM. With 5 bases clipped from V and 10 bases from J, the junction kept 8 bases outside the gene matches.

The chain joins TRBV7-3 to TRBJ2-2; 9 nucleotides match TRBD1. After removal of 5 bases from V and 2 bases from J, the junction contained 6 bases not matched to a gene. Germline CDR1 is SGHTA and CDR2 is FQGTGA. CDR3 size: 16 residues. CDR3 bases: TGTGCCAGCAGCCCTACAGGGGGCTTAAACACCGGGGAGCTGTTTTTT. It specifies CASSPTGGLNTGELFF.

This clone was observed a few times. The J gene is TRBJ2-2, the V gene TRBV2, with TRBD2 identical over 7 bases. Trimming removed 2 bases from V and 4 bases from J; junction bases left unmatched: 4. Per the germline V gene, CDR1 is SNHLY and CDR2 is FYNNEI. CDR3 size: 15 residues. The CDR3 spells CASSELSGITGELFF. In DNA, the CDR3 is TGTGCCAGCAGTGAACTCAGCGGGATCACCGGGGAGCTGTTTTTT.

The V gene is TRBV28, the J gene TRBJ1-1; no reliable D call. CDR1 MDHEN and CDR2 SYDVKM come from the germline V gene. Trimming took 7 bases from V and 1 from J, leaving 4 bases between them. CDR3 length equals 11 residues. CDR3 DNA sequence: TGTGCCAGCACCGGGAACACTGAAGCTTTCTTT. Protein product: CASTGNTEAFF.